Each of the 2 T cell receptor beta chains below was sequenced from the same sample in a study of blood T cell repertoires in COVID-19. Assay: immunoSEQ multiplex PCR; the TCRdb copy retains only in-frame clones and omits some. The top ten clones hold around 15% of a sample with about 150,000 clones, more than 80% of them seen once. Sequenced sample: peripheral blood. Receptors were obtained from a young man with COVID-19, enrolled during active disease.

The chain has TRBV9 and TRBJ2-7, with D maybe TRBD2 (5 bases). In germline, CDR1 is SGDLS, CDR2 YYNGEE. V was shortened by 0 bases and J by 3 bases, with 10 bases between the two germline ends. The CDR3 sequence is 14 residues long. CDR3 loop: CASSVGSRDYEQYF. Written as DNA, the CDR3 is TGTGCCAGCAGCGTAGGGTCACGGGACTACGAGCAGTACTTC.

The rearrangement links TRBV7-9 to TRBJ1-1; a possible D gene is TRBD1 (6 bases). The CDR3 has 13 amino acids. V was cut by 8 bases and J by 6 bases, with 16 bases left in between. Per the germline V gene, CDR1 is SEHNR and CDR2 is FQNEAQ (reference sequence). The CDR3 nucleotides are TGTGCCAGCTTAGGGGGAGGGACCGCTGAAGCTTTCTTT. Its protein product is CASLGGGTAEAFF.